A selection of T cell receptor beta chains follows, all from one sample in a study of shared clonotypes between healthy human individuals. Using immunoSEQ multiplex PCR, the repertoire was profiled, and TCRdb retains in-frame clones only, with some absent. Among about 2.3 million clones, over 85% were seen once, and the ten largest hold under 0.45%. The sample consisted of naive CD4+ T cells from PBMCs. These receptors were taken from a man younger than 30 in good health. Some clones in this sample may be carry-over from other donors' samples. Both conserved end residues are part of each CDR3. A D gene is named only where the DNA matches it firmly. Size is stated for part of the rows, as once, few or many counts, or as a class when the clone is expanded.

D gene | clone size | J gene | V gene | CDR3 protein | CDR3 DNA
TRBD2 | - | TRBJ2-2 | TRBV28 | CASSRGLAGELGELFF | TGTGCCAGCAGCCGGGGACTAGCGGGAGAACTAGGGGAGCTGTTTTTT
- | once | TRBJ1-3 | TRBV30 | CAWSVTGSGSGNTIYF | TGTGCCTGGAGTGTAACAGGGTCCGGGTCTGGAAACACCATATATTTT
- | - | TRBJ1-5 | TRBV28 | CASSLDRFNQPQHF | TGTGCCAGCAGTTTAGACAGGTTCAATCAGCCCCAGCATTTT
TRBD1 | - | TRBJ2-2 | TRBV5-4 | CASSPMDRGGTGELFF | TGTGCCAGCAGCCCTATGGACAGGGGGGGCACCGGGGAGCTGTTTTTT
- | few | TRBJ1-1 | TRBV7-9 | CASSLGGTNTEAFF | TGTGCCAGCAGCTTAGGAGGGACGAACACTGAAGCTTTCTTT
TRBD2 | - | TRBJ2-1 | TRBV9 | CASSTGTSSYNEQFF | TGTGCCAGCAGCACTGGGACTAGCTCCTACAATGAGCAGTTCTTC
TRBD2 | - | TRBJ2-7 | TRBV23-1 | CASRTREFRDEQYF | TGCGCCAGCAGGACGCGGGAGTTCCGTGACGAGCAGTACTTC
- | once | TRBJ1-2 | TRBV9 | CASSVDPTNYGYTF | TGTGCCAGCAGCGTAGATCCGACAAACTATGGCTACACCTTC
- | - | TRBJ1-2 | TRBV5-8 | CASSIGWGNGYTF | TGTGCCAGCAGCATCGGATGGGGTAACGGCTACACCTTC
- | - | TRBJ1-4 | TRBV7-2 | CASRGPGRINEKLFF | TGTGCCAGCCGGGGCCCGGGACGGATTAATGAAAAACTGTTTTTT
TRBD2 | - | TRBJ2-5 | TRBV18 | CASSPPTHSGSQETQYF | TGTGCCAGCTCACCCCCGACGCATAGCGGGAGTCAGGAGACCCAGTACTTC
TRBD1 | - | TRBJ2-5 | TRBV9 | CASSARGRGETQYF | TGTGCCAGCAGCGCCAGGGGGCGCGGCGAGACCCAGTACTTC
TRBD1 | - | TRBJ2-7 | TRBV11-2 | CASSLLTGFRYEQYF | TGTGCCAGCAGCCTCCTGACAGGGTTTAGGTACGAGCAGTACTTC
TRBD1 | - | TRBJ1-1 | TRBV16 | CASSLTGTGGAFF | TGTGCCAGCAGCCTAACCGGGACAGGTGGAGCTTTCTTT
TRBD2 | - | TRBJ2-5 | TRBV5-4 | CASSFRTSETQYF | TGTGCCAGCAGCTTTCGGACTAGTGAGACCCAGTACTTC
TRBD2 | - | TRBJ2-6 | TRBV2 | CARGRETSSSGANVLTF | TGTGCCAGAGGGCGGGAGACTTCAAGCTCTGGGGCCAACGTCCTGACTTTC
TRBD1 | - | TRBJ1-3 | TRBV9 | CASSVATQGHTIYF | TGTGCCAGCAGCGTAGCTACACAGGGGCACACCATATATTTT
- | - | TRBJ2-1 | TRBV15 | CATSRDLDSVNEQFF | TGTGCCACCAGCAGAGATCTGGATAGTGTCAATGAGCAGTTCTTC
- | - | TRBJ2-7 | TRBV5-5 | CASSRARPYEQYF | TGTGCCAGCAGCCGCGCCCGACCCTACGAGCAGTACTTC
TRBD1 | - | TRBJ1-4 | TRBV28 | CASNWGRGVEKLFF | TGTGCCAGTAATTGGGGCAGGGGGGTTGAAAAACTGTTTTTT
TRBD1 | - | TRBJ1-1 | TRBV28 | CASSLGQTNTEAFF | TGTGCCAGCAGTTTGGGACAGACGAACACTGAAGCTTTCTTT
- | few | TRBJ2-7 | TRBV5-6 | CASSSEGRGEQYF | TGTGCCAGCAGCTCCGAGGGCCGGGGGGAGCAGTACTTC